Given below is one T cell receptor (beta chain) in context. In the original workflow: Quantification of nucleated cells was approximated via reference gene primer amplification. Only in-frame clones appear in the TCRdb table, and some are missing; sequencing was by immunoSEQ multiplex PCR. V and J calls and clone size follow that table, whereas D and trimming were derived from the DNA. The table includes around 250,000 clones, roughly nine tenths detected once. The study assigned cohorts using participant-reported clinical history. This CDR3 comprises 18 residues. V dropped 0 bases and J dropped 0; count of bases not matched to a gene: 8. CDR1 is SGHNT and CDR2 is YYREEE in the germline V gene (reference sequence). The data belong to a study of blood T cell repertoires in COVID-19.

The chain recombines TRBV5-4 with TRBJ2-1, with TRBD1 matching over 8 bases. The TCR was taken from a human donor in a cohort exposed to, infected with or recovered from COVID-19 (not recorded which). The donor label of this sample is uncertain. The sample taken for sequencing was PBMCs or T cells enriched from blood (not recorded which). Here the CDR3 reads CASSLGRTGKSSYNEQFF. The DNA of the CDR3 is TGTGCCAGCAGCTTGGGCAGGACAGGGAAGAGCTCCTACAATGAGCAGTTCTTC.